The clone carrying this T cell receptor (beta chain) was detected a few times. Its antigen is not identified. The sample originates from a study of T-cell memory formation after mild COVID-19. Study results and caveats: That cross-reactive memory joined was suggested by some responding clones appearing in pre-infection memory.

It was 5'RACE with constant-segment primers that produced the TCR alpha and TCR beta cDNA libraries, which carried sample barcodes and UMIs. TCRdb recomputed calls from the 5' RACE reads with MiXCR, one row per CDR3 protein. The sample lists approximately 260,000 distinct CDR3 sequences; 16% were seen once. Germline values: CDR1 DFQATT, CDR2 SNEGSKA (reference sequence). The CDR3 spans 13 residues. The ends were cut back, 6 bases at V and 2 bases at J, with 11 bases in the middle. The TCR comes from a young man who had mild COVID-19 (a few samples of this study predate the infection). Cell type and time point are not known. The chain uses TRBV20-1 and TRBJ1-3, with unresolved D. The sequenced sample consisted of PBMCs or a T cell subset sorted from them (not recorded which). The CDR3: CSARSYTGNTIYF. The CDR3 DNA is TGCAGTGCCCGAAGCTACACTGGAAACACCATATATTTT.